Listed here are 21 T cell receptor beta chains from one sample, sequenced in a study of regulatory T cells in long-lasting Graves disease. The TCR beta library used iRepertoire HTBI primers with Arm-PCR amplification of CDR3. TCRdb used MiXCR to reprocess the multiplex PCR reads, holding one entry per CDR3 protein. Seen here are hundreds of thousands of distinct CDR3 sequences, around 16% observed once, and the top ten hold around 25%. Regarding time point: newly diagnosed GD, antithyroid drugs for less than 3 months. Generation of the TCR library employed RNA extracted from PBMCs. These records were also assigned to another study, of T cells in Graves' hyperthyroidism and ophthalmopathy.

This material consisted of peripheral blood mononuclear cells (PBMCs), taken at new diagnosis, from a patient treated with antithyroid drugs. These receptors all come from a woman aged 40-60 years with Graves disease.

This clonotype was seen at least ten times. V gene TRBV9 combines with J gene TRBJ2-3, with D perhaps given as TRBD1 or TRBD2 (5 bases each). Germline V gives CDR1 SGDLS, CDR2 YYNGEE. V lost 0 bases to trimming and J lost 3 bases, with 8 bases between them. The CDR3 is 14 amino acids. The CDR3 loop reads CASSVVGTTDTQYF. CDR3 DNA: TGTGCCAGCAGCGTAGTTGGGACGACAGATACGCAGTATTTT. Full variable domain (outside the CDR3, taken from reference TRBV9 and TRBJ2-3): DSGVTQTPKHLITATGQRVTLRCSPRSGDLSVYWYQQSLDQGLQFLIQYYNGEERAKGNILERFSAQQFPDLHSELNLSSLELGDSALYFCASSVVGTTDTQYFGPGTRLTVL.

This clonotype has at least ten counts. V gene TRBV3-1 combines with J gene TRBJ1-1; no firm D call. The germline V gene has CDR1 LGHDT and CDR2 YNNKEL (reference sequence). Trimming stripped 4 bases from V and 1 base from J, with 7 bases between. The CDR3 is 13 amino acids. As DNA, the CDR3 is TGTGCCAGCAGCCGCTGGCAGAACACTGAAGCTTTCTTT. It translates to CASSRWQNTEAFF.

In its sample, this clonotype was seen many times. V gene TRBV2 combines with J gene TRBJ1-5, with 12 bases matching TRBD1. The CDR3 covers 17 residues. V lost 7 bases to trimming and J lost 6 bases; unmatched junction nucleotides: 13. Germline V gives CDR1 SNHLY, CDR2 FYNNEI. The CDR3 nucleotides read TGTGCCAGCAATTCACCGGGACAGGGGGCGGGAGGTCAGCCCCAGCATTTT. Amino acid sequence: CASNSPGQGAGGQPQHF.

The chain carries TRBV20-1 and TRBJ1-1; 9 bases are a match to TRBD1. V was clipped by 7 bases and J by 5 bases; unmatched bases: 17. This CDR3 comprises 16 residues. Germline CDR1 DFQATT, CDR2 SNEGSKA (reference sequence). Here the CDR3 reads CSGTGIPGQGGTEAFF. The DNA for the CDR3 is TGCAGTGGCACTGGAATCCCGGGACAGGGTGGTACTGAAGCTTTCTTT.

This clonotype was detected ten times or more. The chain links TRBV28 to TRBJ2-3; D is undetermined. V lost 5 bases to trimming and J lost 1 base, with 10 bases between them. CDR1 is MDHEN and CDR2 is SYDVKM in the germline V gene. The CDR3 extends over 14 amino acids. The CDR3 DNA reads as TGTGCCAGCAGTGAACGGGTGGGCACAGATACGCAGTATTTT. Residues: CASSERVGTDTQYF.

This clonotype has just a few counts. This chain connects TRBV10-1 to TRBJ2-3; D may be TRBD1 (5 bases). Germline loops: CDR1 WNHNN, CDR2 SYGVQD (reference sequence). Trimming left V 4 bases short and J 2 bases short, with 7 bases between. The CDR3 consists of 13 residues. The CDR3 loop reads CASSGQYTDTQYF. In DNA form, the CDR3 reads TGCGCCAGCAGTGGACAGTACACAGATACGCAGTATTTT.

Turning to this clonotype: This may arise from a read error, as a much more abundant clone is one base away. The rearrangement uses TRBV11-2 and TRBJ1-2; unclear D gene. The CDR3 length is 11 residues. Germline V CDR1 and CDR2: SGHAT, FQNNGV. CDR3 DNA: TGTGCCAGCAGCCCTCTCGGTGGCTACGCCTTC. Amino acids: CASSPLGGYAF.

This clonotype has at least ten counts. V and J are TRBV12-3 or TRBV12-4 and TRBJ2-3; tentatively, D is TRBD2 (6 bases). The V end was cut by 0 bases, the J end by 5 bases, with 9 bases between. This CDR3 is 14 amino acids long. As DNA, the CDR3 is TGTGCCAGCAGTTTAGCGCGGAGGGAAGATACGCAGTATTTT. This encodes CASSLARREDTQYF.

The sample holds many counts of this clonotype. This chain connects TRBV7-9 to TRBJ1-4; 7 nucleotides line up with TRBD1. The J segment lost 10 bases and the V segment lost 5 bases, leaving 13 bases of the junction unmatched. The CDR3 spans 15 residues. The germline V gene encodes CDR1 SEHNR and CDR2 FQNEAQ (reference sequence). CDR3 protein: CASSQSLGQISKLFF. For the CDR3, the DNA is TGTGCCAGCAGCCAAAGCTTGGGACAGATCTCAAAACTGTTTTTT. The full variable domain, rest sourced from reference TRBV7-9 and TRBJ1-4, is DTGVSQNPRHKITKRGQNVTFRCDPISEHNRLYWYRQTLGQGPEFLTYFQNEAQLEKSRLLSDRFSAERPKGSFSTLEIQRTEQGDSAMYLCASSQSLGQISKLFFGSGTQLSVL.

The chain links TRBV10-3 to TRBJ1-3, with 7 nucleotides matching TRBD1. The CDR3 loop spans 16 amino acids. Germline CDR1 ENHRY, CDR2 SYGVKD. V lost 2 bases and J lost 8; bases outside the gene matches: 12. The CDR3 loop is CAISEADPGQKYTIYF. In DNA form, the CDR3 reads TGTGCCATCAGTGAGGCCGACCCGGGACAGAAATACACCATATATTTT.

This clonotype has only one observation. A far larger clone is only one base removed, so a read error is likely. The chain couples TRBV2 to TRBJ2-5, with 9 positions matching TRBD2. The DNA matches TRBJ2-7 better at its end, which makes the J call doubtful. Germline CDR1 reads SNHLY; CDR2 reads FYNNEI. This CDR3 contains 15 residues. The CDR3 sequence: CAGSSYPSGTYEQYF. The CDR3 region has the DNA TGTGCCGGCAGTTCATACCCTAGCGGGACCTACGAGCAGTACTTC.

This clonotype was recorded at least ten times. V usage is TRBV24-1 and J usage is TRBJ2-2; tentatively, D is TRBD2 (6 bases). Trimming shortened V by 0 bases and J by 5 bases, and 9 bases separated the two germline ends. Germline V gene lookup returns CDR1 KGHDR and CDR2 SFDVKD. The CDR3 runs to 15 residues. CDR3 nucleotide sequence: TGTGCCACCAGTGATTTGGGAGGGGTAACCGGGGAGCTGTTTTTT. Translated, it gives CATSDLGGVTGELFF.

This clonotype was recorded a few times. The V call is TRBV19, the J call TRBJ2-2; D gene uncertain. V lost 7 bases to trimming and J lost 0 bases, with 9 bases between them. This CDR3 contains 14 residues. The germline V gene has CDR1 LNHDA and CDR2 SQIVND (reference sequence). The DNA of the CDR3 is TGTGCCAGTAAGGATAGAACGAACACCGGGGAGCTGTTTTTT. This sequence encodes CASKDRTNTGELFF.

V gene TRBV3-1 combines with J gene TRBJ1-6; a weak D match, TRBD1 (5 bases). Germline V gene lookup returns CDR1 LGHDT and CDR2 YNNKEL (reference sequence). V was clipped by 2 bases and J by 9 bases, with 11 bases between them. The CDR3 is made up of 14 amino acids. The CDR3 is CASSQIGVSSPLHF. CDR3 coding DNA: TGTGCCAGCAGCCAAATAGGGGTCAGTTCACCCCTCCACTTT.

This clonotype was counted at least ten times. The chain is built from TRBV12-5 and TRBJ1-1, with 10 positions matching TRBD1. The CDR3 spans 16 residues. Germline V gene data show CDR1 as LGHNT and CDR2 as FRNRAP. Germline trimming cut 0 bases from V and 5 bases from J; bases unmatched to any gene: 6. The CDR3 region is CASGLVVRQGATEAFF. The CDR3 region has the DNA TGTGCTAGTGGTTTGGTAGTACGACAGGGGGCAACTGAAGCTTTCTTT.

The chain is built from TRBV4-1 and TRBJ2-1, with 12 bases matching TRBD1. The end of the DNA is better explained by TRBJ2-5, so the J call may be wrong. The CDR3 sequence is 15 residues long. Per germline, CDR1 MGHRA and CDR2 YSYEKL. The CDR3 loop reads CASSRGTGGAETQYF. The CDR3 DNA follows: TGCGCCAGCAGCCGGGGGACAGGGGGCGCGGAGACCCAGTACTTC.

The rearrangement links TRBV10-3 to TRBJ1-5, with D perhaps TRBD1 (5 bases). In germline, CDR1 is ENHRY, CDR2 SYGVKD. V lost 2 bases to trimming and J lost 5 bases, with 7 bases between them. The CDR3 loop spans 13 amino acids. CDR3 bases: TGTGCCATCAGTGAGGAGGGGTATCAGCCCCAGCATTTT. Its translation is CAISEEGYQPQHF.

This clonotype occurred once. This chain connects TRBV2 to TRBJ2-7; 8 bases line up with TRBD2. This CDR3 is 17 amino acids long. Germline-derived CDR1 and CDR2 are SNHLY and FYNNEI. The ends lost 8 bases at V and 7 bases at J; junction bases unmatched: 22. CDR3 residues: CASGTSGPLPPSREQYF. CDR3 DNA: TGTGCCAGCGGCACTAGCGGACCATTACCCCCCTCTCGGGAGCAGTACTTC.

This clonotype was counted at least ten times. The V gene is TRBV18, the J gene TRBJ1-1; D may be TRBD1 (5 bases). Trimming stripped 3 bases from V and 3 bases from J, with 11 bases between. The CDR3 has 14 amino acids. CDR1 KGHSH and CDR2 LQKENI come from the germline V gene. The CDR3 loop reads CASSPQGSDTEAFF. In nucleotides, the CDR3 is TGTGCCAGCTCACCGCAGGGTAGCGACACTGAAGCTTTCTTT.

The rearrangement uses TRBV2 and TRBJ1-1; 8 bases line up with TRBD1. Germline assignment: CDR1 SNHLY and CDR2 FYNNEI. CDR3 length: 18 residues. Losses at the gene ends were 5 bases for V and 0 bases for J; bases not matched to a gene: 14. The CDR3 loop is CASSPSAWTGIMNTEAFF. CDR3 coding DNA: TGTGCCAGCAGTCCAAGCGCCTGGACAGGGATTATGAACACTGAAGCTTTCTTT.

J is TRBJ2-6 and V is TRBV7-2; no firm D call. Germline loops: CDR1 SGHTA, CDR2 FQGNSA. V was shortened by 2 bases and J by 3 bases, with 11 bases between the two germline ends. The CDR3 has 16 amino acids. The CDR3 nucleotides are TGTGCCAGCAGCTTAATAGCCCCGTATGGGGCCAACGTCCTGACTTTC. It is translated as CASSLIAPYGANVLTF.